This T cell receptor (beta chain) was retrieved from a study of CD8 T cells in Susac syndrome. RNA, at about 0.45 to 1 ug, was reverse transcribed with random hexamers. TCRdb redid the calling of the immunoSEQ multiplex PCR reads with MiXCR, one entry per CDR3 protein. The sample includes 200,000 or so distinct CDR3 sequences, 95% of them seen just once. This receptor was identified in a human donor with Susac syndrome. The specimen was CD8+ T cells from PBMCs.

In DNA, the CDR3 is TGTGCCACCAGCAGGGCTCTCGGGGGAACCTACGAGCAGTACTTC. Translating it yields CATSRALGGTYEQYF. The chain couples TRBV2 to TRBJ2-7, with D perhaps matching TRBD2 (6 bases). Germline CDR1 SNHLY, CDR2 FYNNEI. Trimming took 10 bases from V and 2 from J, leaving 21 bases between them. CDR3 length equals 15 residues. Full variable domain (missing parts from reference TRBV2 and TRBJ2-7): EPEVTQTPSHQVTQMGQEVILRCVPISNHLYFYWYRQILGQKVEFLVSFYNNEISEKSEIFDDQFSVERPDGSNFTLKIRSTKLEDSAMYFCATSRALGGTYEQYFGPGTRLTVT.